This T cell receptor beta chain was recovered during a study of T cell changes during pregnancy in multiple sclerosis. Trimming at V came to 4 bases and at J to 0 bases, leaving 12 bases not matched to a gene. The CDR3 loop spans 18 amino acids. Germline V CDR1 and CDR2: MDHEN, SYDVKM. Repertoires were generated with immunoSEQ multiplex PCR, while TCRdb's copy carries only in-frame clones and drops some. The data show about 33,000 clones, 85% to 95% seen once. The specimen was PBMCs (not recorded whether the cells were cultured). The TCR sequence derives from a female donor with multiple sclerosis, enrolled in a pregnancy study. The V gene is TRBV28, the J gene TRBJ1-5; TRBD1 matches at 7 bases. CDR3 region: CASSSDREGPYSNQPQHF. The CDR3, as DNA: TGTGCCAGCAGTTCCGACAGGGAGGGTCCTTATAGCAATCAGCCCCAGCATTTT.